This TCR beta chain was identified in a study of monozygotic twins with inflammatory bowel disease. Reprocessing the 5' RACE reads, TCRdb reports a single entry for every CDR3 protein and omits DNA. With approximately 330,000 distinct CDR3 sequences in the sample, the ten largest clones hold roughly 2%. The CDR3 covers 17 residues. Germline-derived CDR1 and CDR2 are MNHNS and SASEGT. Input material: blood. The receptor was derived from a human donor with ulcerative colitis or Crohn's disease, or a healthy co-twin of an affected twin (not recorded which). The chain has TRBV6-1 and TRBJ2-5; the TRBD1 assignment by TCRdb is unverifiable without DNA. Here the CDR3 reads CASTLHRDGPQKETQYF.